This T cell receptor beta chain appears in the sequencing data of a study of regulatory T cells in long-lasting Graves disease. Library construction for TCR beta used iRepertoire HTBI primers and Arm-PCR of CDR3 regions. TCRdb redid the calling of the multiplex PCR reads with MiXCR, one entry per CDR3 protein. Here the sample spans roughly 250,000 distinct CDR3 sequences, about 18% being singletons. For this clonotype: Its antigen remains unknown. A read error may account for a junction end that differs from germline.

In germline, CDR1 is MGHRA, CDR2 YSYEKL. This CDR3 spans 16 amino acids. Sample time point: newly diagnosed GD, antithyroid drugs for less than 3 months. There was RNA extracted from PBMCs, and the TCR library was made from it. Whole-study findings and limits: Sharing of public clonotypes was greater in persistent patients (more than 2,500) than in new patients (fewer than 1,000). For persistent Graves' patients, TCR diversity was lower than for newly diagnosed ones.

The data were also submitted as part of a second study, on T cells in Graves' hyperthyroidism and ophthalmopathy. Per that paper: Researchers found most expanded thyroid clonotypes above 0.001 in blood as well. Using 13 V-J features, a model discriminated ophthalmopathy from stable hyperthyroidism.

The sequencing used peripheral blood mononuclear cells (PBMCs), collected at new diagnosis, from a patient treated with antithyroid drugs. The source of this sequence is a woman aged 25 to 39 with Graves disease. The chain uses TRBV4-1 and TRBJ1-4, with 8 nucleotides matching TRBD1. CDR3 nucleotide sequence: TGCGCCAGCAGCCAACGGCAGGGGGCCGGTAATGAAGAACTGTTTTTT. This translates into CASSQRQGAGNEELFF.